The source of this T cell receptor beta chain is a study of blood T cell repertoires in COVID-19. Turning to the study itself: COVID-19 samples, acute and convalescent, were from the United States, Italy and Spain. T cells, B-cell-depleted T cells, or PBMCs supplied cDNA or gDNA.

Enrollment of patients from Seattle took place during active infection, with longitudinal follow-up. Trimming cost V 0 bases and J 0 bases; bases outside gene matches: 4. This CDR3 has 18 residues. From germline, CDR1 is LGHNA and CDR2 YNFKEQ. Original analysis: Amplification from reference gene primers served as the basis for estimated nucleated cell counts. Sequencing was performed with immunoSEQ multiplex PCR; in TCRdb, only in-frame clones are kept and a portion is missing. That table furnishes V, J and clone size, whereas the DNA furnished D and trimming. Altogether about 120,000 clones are present, 65% to 85% being singletons, with the ten largest covering about a sixth.

The specimen was peripheral blood. The chain uses TRBV4-2 and TRBJ2-1, with 11 positions matching TRBD2. The sequence was obtained from a man aged 30-40 years with COVID-19, enrolled during active disease. The CDR3 is CASSQELAGGASYNEQFF. For the CDR3, the DNA is TGTGCCAGCAGCCAAGAATTAGCGGGGGGGGCCTCCTACAATGAGCAGTTCTTC.